This paragraph covers one T cell receptor (beta chain) sequence. Antigen unknown. This record belongs to a study of T cell responses to AZD1222 COVID-19 vaccine. Study-level results: In a largely white British group with more females than males, clonal diversity was possibly underestimated.

Produced via immunoSEQ multiplex PCR; TCRdb's table is partial and in-frame only. The sample records 150,000 to 190,000 clones, about nine tenths being singletons. The CDR3 extends over 13 amino acids. With 8 bases removed from V and 4 bases from J, the gap between germline ends came to 14 bases. Germline values: CDR1 MNHEY, CDR2 SVGEGT. The chain links TRBV6-2 or TRBV6-3 to TRBJ1-1, with D possibly matching TRBD1 (5 bases). Sequencing was performed on peripheral blood, taken 28 days after the second AZD1222 dose. The clonotype comes from an adult who received the AZD1222 COVID-19 vaccine. The CDR3 DNA follows: TGTGCCAGCCGCCGGGATGACAGCACTGAAGCTTTCTTT. Protein: CASRRDDSTEAFF.